This T cell receptor beta chain was found in a study of memory CD4+ T cells and cytomegalovirus serostatus. Generated by immunoSEQ multiplex PCR, the TCRdb table keeps only in-frame clones and is missing some. The sample has around 50,000 clones; approximately 81% are singletons. Germline lookup yields CDR1 MNHNS and CDR2 SASEGT. The CDR3 is made up of 13 amino acids. V was clipped by 5 bases and J by 3 bases, with 10 bases between them. The sort gate was single viable CD3+CD4+CD8-CD45RO+ cells for memory CD4+ T cells. This chain connects TRBV6-1 to TRBJ1-1; perhaps TRBD1 as D (6 bases). Sequences were obtained from memory CD4+ T cells from blood. The sequence was obtained from an adult in good health and CMV-seropositive. For the CDR3, the DNA is TGTGCCAGCAGTACAGGGATGGACACTGAAGCTTTCTTT. Translation gives CASSTGMDTEAFF.